This T cell receptor beta chain was observed in a study of T cell responses to AZD1222 COVID-19 vaccine. Germline V lookup: CDR1 MNHEY, CDR2 SVGAGI. V gave up 6 bases and J gave up 5 bases, with 8 bases separating them. The CDR3 extends over 11 amino acids. The assay was immunoSEQ multiplex PCR, and TCRdb's table has in-frame clones only and misses some. The table has 110,000 or so clones, about 90% seen once. Sequencing was performed on peripheral blood, taken on day 0 of AZD1222 vaccination. This chain uses TRBV6-5 with TRBJ2-7, with D unclear. The receptor's source is an adult in good health. The CDR3 sequence is CASRSLDEQYF. Written as DNA, the CDR3 is TGTGCCAGCAGATCCCTTGACGAGCAGTACTTC.